These 2 T cell receptor beta chains were all obtained from the same sample, sequenced in a study of PD-1 blockade in mismatch repair-deficient tumors. The table came from immunoSEQ multiplex PCR; TCRdb's copy has only in-frame clones and leaves some out. The repertoire includes some 15,000 clones, roughly 84% of them detected once, and 1.5% to 2% sits in the top ten. The input for sequencing was PBMCs, taken approximately 22 weeks after starting pembrolizumab. These receptors came from an adult with mismatch repair-deficient cancer.

The V gene is TRBV5-6, the J gene TRBJ2-3, with 9 bases matching TRBD2. The CDR3 contains 14 residues. Germline V gives CDR1 SGHDT, CDR2 YYEEEE. Trimming at V came to 3 bases and at J to 4 bases, leaving 3 bases not matched to a gene. CDR3 DNA: TGTGCCAGCAGCTCTGGACTAGCGTCAGATACGCAGTATTTT. Residues: CASSSGLASDTQYF.

This clone was seen only a few times. The chain uses TRBV9 and TRBJ2-7; TRBD1 is a possible D gene (5 bases). Trimming stripped 0 bases from V and 5 bases from J, with 6 bases between. The CDR3 is made up of 12 amino acids. Germline V gene lookup returns CDR1 SGDLS and CDR2 YYNGEE. The CDR3: CASSVGTNEQYF. The DNA of the CDR3 is TGTGCCAGCAGCGTAGGGACAAACGAGCAGTACTTC.